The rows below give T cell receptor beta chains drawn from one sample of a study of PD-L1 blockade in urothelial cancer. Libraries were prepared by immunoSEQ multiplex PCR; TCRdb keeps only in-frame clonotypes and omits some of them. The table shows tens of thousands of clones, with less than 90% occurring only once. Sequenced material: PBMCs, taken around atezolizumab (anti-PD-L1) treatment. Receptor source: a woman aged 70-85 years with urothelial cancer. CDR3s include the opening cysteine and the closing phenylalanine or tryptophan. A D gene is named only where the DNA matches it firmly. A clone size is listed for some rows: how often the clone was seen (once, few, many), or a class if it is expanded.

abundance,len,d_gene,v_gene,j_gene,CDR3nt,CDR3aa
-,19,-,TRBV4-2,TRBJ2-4,TGTGCCAGCAGCCAAGATGGGACGGAGGGGGCGATGGCCAAAAACATTCAGTACTTC,CASSQDGTEGAMAKNIQYF
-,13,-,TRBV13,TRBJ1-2,TGTGCCAGCAGCTTAACAGGGTTTTATGGCTACACCTTC,CASSLTGFYGYTF
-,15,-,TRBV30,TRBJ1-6,TGTGCCTGGAGTGAACCAGGGGTAGGAAATTCACCCCTCCACTTT,CAWSEPGVGNSPLHF
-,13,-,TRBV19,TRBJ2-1,TGTGCCAGTAGTATAGGACTGCTCAATGAGCAGTTCTTC,CASSIGLLNEQFF
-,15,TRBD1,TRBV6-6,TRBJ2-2,TGTGCCAGCAGCCAGGGACAGGGCTTGACCGGGGAGCTGTTTTTT,CASSQGQGLTGELFF
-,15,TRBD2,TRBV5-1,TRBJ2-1,TGCGCCAGCAGCACTGGACTAGCGGGAATCGTTGAGCAGTTCTTC,CASSTGLAGIVEQFF
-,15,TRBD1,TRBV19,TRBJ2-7,TGTGCCAGTACTACGGGGGACAGGGATCCGTACGAGCAGTACTTC,CASTTGDRDPYEQYF
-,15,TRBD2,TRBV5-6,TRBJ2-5,TGTGCCAGCAGCTTGTTGGCTAGCGGCCAAGAGACCCAGTACTTC,CASSLLASGQETQYF
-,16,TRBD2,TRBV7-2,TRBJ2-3,TGTGCCAGCAGCCTTGTGAGCGGGGGGGCTGGGCATACGCAGTATTTT,CASSLVSGGAGHTQYF
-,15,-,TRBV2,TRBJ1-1,TGTGCCAGCAGTGACAGGGGAGGGGCGGACACTGAAGCTTTCTTT,CASSDRGGADTEAFF
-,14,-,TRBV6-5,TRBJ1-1,TGTGCCAGCAGTTACTCGATCAGGGGCACTGAAGCTTTCTTT,CASSYSIRGTEAFF
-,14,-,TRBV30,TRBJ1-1,TGTGCCTGGAGGGCACAGGGAACATACACTGAAGCTTTCTTT,CAWRAQGTYTEAFF
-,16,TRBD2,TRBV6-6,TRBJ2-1,TGTGCCAGCAGTTACTCGAAGACTAGCCCCCCCGATGAGCAGTTCTTC,CASSYSKTSPPDEQFF
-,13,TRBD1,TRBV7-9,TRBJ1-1,TGTGCCAGCAGCTTAGGGACAGGGCGATATGCTTTCTTT,CASSLGTGRYAFF
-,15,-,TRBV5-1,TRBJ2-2,TGCGCCAGCAGCTTGAGCGCTGCGAACACCGGGGAGCTGTTTTTT,CASSLSAANTGELFF
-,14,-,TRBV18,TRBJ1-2,TGTGCCAGCTCACCACCGCAAAGGTTAGCGGGCTACACCTTC,CASSPPQRLAGYTF
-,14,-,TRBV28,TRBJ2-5,TGTGCCAGCAGTTACCCGAGGGGGGGAGAGACCCAGTACTTC,CASSYPRGGETQYF
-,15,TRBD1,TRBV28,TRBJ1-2,TGTGCCAGCAGTTTCGGGACAGGGGTTAACTATGGCTACACCTTC,CASSFGTGVNYGYTF
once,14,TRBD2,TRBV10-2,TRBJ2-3,TGCGCCAGCAGTGGCGGGAGGGCAACAGATACGCAGTATTTT,CASSGGRATDTQYF
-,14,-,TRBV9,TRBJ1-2,TGTGCCAGCAGCGTAGCTACGGTACACTATGGCTACACCTTC,CASSVATVHYGYTF
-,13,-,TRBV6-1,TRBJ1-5,TGTGCCAGCAGCAGGACACAGGATCAGCCCCAGCATTTT,CASSRTQDQPQHF
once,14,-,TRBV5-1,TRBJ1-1,TGCGCCAGCAGACTACAGACAGGTAACACTGAAGCTTTCTTT,CASRLQTGNTEAFF
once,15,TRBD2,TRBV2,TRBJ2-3,TGTGCCAGCAGTGAGGCTAGCGGTCTCACAGATACGCAGTATTTT,CASSEASGLTDTQYF
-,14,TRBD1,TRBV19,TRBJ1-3,TGTGCCAGTACAGGGGGAGAAGCTGGAAACACCATATATTTT,CASTGGEAGNTIYF
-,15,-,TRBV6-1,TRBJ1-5,TGTGCCAGCAGTGAAACCAGGGTAATTTACCAGCCCCAGCATTTT,CASSETRVIYQPQHF
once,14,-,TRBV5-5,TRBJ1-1,TGTGCCAGCAGCTTGGACGACAGATACACTGAAGCTTTCTTT,CASSLDDRYTEAFF
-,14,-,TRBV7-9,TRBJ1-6,TGTGCCAGCAGCTTATTCGGGTATAATTCACCCCTCCACTTT,CASSLFGYNSPLHF
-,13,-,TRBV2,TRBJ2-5,TGTGCCAGCAGTGACGCAGGGGTGGTGACCCAGTACTTC,CASSDAGVVTQYF
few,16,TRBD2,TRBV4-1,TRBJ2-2,TGCGCCAGCAGCCTCTCAGGCGGGGGGCAGGTCGGGGAGCTGTTTTTT,CASSLSGGGQVGELFF
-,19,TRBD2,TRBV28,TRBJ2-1,TGTGCCAGCAGTATTCTCAATGTACTAGCGGGAGGTTCCTACAATGAGCAGTTCTTC,CASSILNVLAGGSYNEQFF
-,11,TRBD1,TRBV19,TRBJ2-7,TGTGCCACCGGACAGGGCGACGAGCAGTACTTC,CATGQGDEQYF
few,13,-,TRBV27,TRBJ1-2,TGTGCCAGCAGTTTCAGGGAGGGATATGGCTACACCTTC,CASSFREGYGYTF
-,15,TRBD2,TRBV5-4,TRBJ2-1,TGTGCCAGCAGCTGGGGACTAGCGGGAGGAAATGAGCAGTTCTTC,CASSWGLAGGNEQFF
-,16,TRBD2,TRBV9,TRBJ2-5,TGTGCCAGCAGCGTAGCGCCGCTAGCGGGGCAAGAGACCCAGTACTTC,CASSVAPLAGQETQYF
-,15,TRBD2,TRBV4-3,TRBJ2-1,TGCGCCAGCAGCCCGCGGGGGGCCTCCTACAATGAGCAGTTCTTC,CASSPRGASYNEQFF
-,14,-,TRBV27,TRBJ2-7,TGTGCCAGCAGTTTATCGAGGGAATCCTACGAGCAGTACTTC,CASSLSRESYEQYF
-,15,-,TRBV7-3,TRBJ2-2,TGTGCCAGCAGCCCCCATACAGGGAACACCGGGGAGCTGTTTTTT,CASSPHTGNTGELFF
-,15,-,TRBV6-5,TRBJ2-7,TGTGCCAGCAGTTACTCCCAGGGTTCACCCCACGAGCAGTACTTC,CASSYSQGSPHEQYF
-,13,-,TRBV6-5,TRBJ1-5,TGTGCCAGCAGTTACAGTCAGGCCCAGCCCCAGCATTTT,CASSYSQAQPQHF
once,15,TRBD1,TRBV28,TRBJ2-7,TGTGCCAGCAGAAGGAACAGGGGAAGCTCCTACGAGCAGTACTTC,CASRRNRGSSYEQYF
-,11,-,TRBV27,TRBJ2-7,TGTGCCAGCAGTCCCTCCGACGAGCAGTACTTC,CASSPSDEQYF
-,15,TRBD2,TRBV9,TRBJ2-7,TGTGCCAGCACCCCAACGGCGGGAGAATCCTACGAGCAGTACTTC,CASTPTAGESYEQYF
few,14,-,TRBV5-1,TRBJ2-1,TGCGCCAGCAGCTCTGTCACTTCCCACAATGAGCAGTTCTTC,CASSSVTSHNEQFF
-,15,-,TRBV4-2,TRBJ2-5,TGTGCCAGCAGCCAAGATTTAGCCGGGGTGGAGACCCAGTACTTC,CASSQDLAGVETQYF
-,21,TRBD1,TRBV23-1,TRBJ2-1,TGCGCCAGCAGTCAATCATCGACAGGGGACACAGCCTCCCTAAGGACAGATGAGCAGTTCTTC,CASSQSSTGDTASLRTDEQFF
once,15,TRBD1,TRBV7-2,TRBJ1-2,TGTGCCAGCAGCCCTCAGACAGGGCCCTCATATGGCTACACCTTC,CASSPQTGPSYGYTF
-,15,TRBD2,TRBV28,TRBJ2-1,TGTGCCAGCAGCATATTGGCGGGAGGGCTATATGAGCAGTTCTTC,CASSILAGGLYEQFF
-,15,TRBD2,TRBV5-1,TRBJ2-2,TGCGCCAGCAGCGCCGGGACTACCTACACCGGGGAGCTGTTTTTT,CASSAGTTYTGELFF
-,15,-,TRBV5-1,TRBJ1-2,TGCGCCAGCAGCTTCTCAGGGGAAAGGATCTATGGCTACACCTTC,CASSFSGERIYGYTF
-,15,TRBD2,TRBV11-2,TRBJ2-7,TGTGCCAGCAGCGTCGGACTAGCGGGCTCCTACAAGCAGTACTTC,CASSVGLAGSYKQYF
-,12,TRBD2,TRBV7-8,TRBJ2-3,TGTGCGGGAGGGACTAGCTTGGATACGCAGTATTTT,CAGGTSLDTQYF
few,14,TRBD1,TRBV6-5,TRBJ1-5,TGTGCCAGCAGGTCCCGGACAGGGTATCAGCCCCAGCATTTT,CASRSRTGYQPQHF
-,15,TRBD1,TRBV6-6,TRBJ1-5,TGTGCCAGCAGGGGGACAGGGGTGAACAATCAGCCCCAGCATTTT,CASRGTGVNNQPQHF
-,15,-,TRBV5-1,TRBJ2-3,TGCGCCAGCAGCTTGAAGACAGAAAACACAGATACGCAGTATTTT,CASSLKTENTDTQYF
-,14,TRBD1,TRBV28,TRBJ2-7,TGTGCCAGCAAAAAACCTGGGACAGCCTACGAGCAGTACTTC,CASKKPGTAYEQYF
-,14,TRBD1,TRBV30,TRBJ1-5,TGTGCCTGGTCCAGGAACACAGGGGATCAGCCCCAGCATTTT,CAWSRNTGDQPQHF
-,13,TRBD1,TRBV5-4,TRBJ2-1,TGTGCCAGCAGCCTTGGACAGGGATTGGAGCAGTTCTTC,CASSLGQGLEQFF
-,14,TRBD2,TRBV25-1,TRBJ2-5,TGTGCCAGCAGTGAGACTAGCGTGTCGGAGACCCAGTACTTC,CASSETSVSETQYF
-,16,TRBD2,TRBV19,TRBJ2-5,TGTGCCAGTAGTAAGACTAGCGGGAGGGCCCCGGAGACCCAGTACTTC,CASSKTSGRAPETQYF
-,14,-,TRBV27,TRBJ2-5,TGTGCCAGCAGTTTCCACGACAGTAAAGAGACCCAGTACTTC,CASSFHDSKETQYF